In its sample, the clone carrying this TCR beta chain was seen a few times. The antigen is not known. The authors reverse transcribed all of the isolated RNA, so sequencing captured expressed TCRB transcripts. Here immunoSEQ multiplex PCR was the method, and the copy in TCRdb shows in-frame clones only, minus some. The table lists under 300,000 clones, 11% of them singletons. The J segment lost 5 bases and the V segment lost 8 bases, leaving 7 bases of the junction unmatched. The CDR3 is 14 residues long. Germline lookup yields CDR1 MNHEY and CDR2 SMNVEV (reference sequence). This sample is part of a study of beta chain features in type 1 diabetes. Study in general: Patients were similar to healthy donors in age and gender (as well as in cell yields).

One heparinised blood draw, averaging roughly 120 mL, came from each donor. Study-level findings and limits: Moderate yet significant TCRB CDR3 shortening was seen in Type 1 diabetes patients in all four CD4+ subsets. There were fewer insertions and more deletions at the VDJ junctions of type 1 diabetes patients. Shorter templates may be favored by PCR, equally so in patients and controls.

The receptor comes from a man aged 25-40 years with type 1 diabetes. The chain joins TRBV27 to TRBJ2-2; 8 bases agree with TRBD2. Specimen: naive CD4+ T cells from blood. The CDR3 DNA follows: TGTGCCAGCGGGGGGACTAGTTGGACCGGGGAGCTGTTTTTT. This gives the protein CASGGTSWTGELFF.